These 22 T cell receptor beta chains share one sample of origin, sequenced in a study of memory CD4+ T cells and cytomegalovirus serostatus. The assay was immunoSEQ multiplex PCR, and TCRdb's table has in-frame clones only and misses some. Among 50,000 to 65,000 clones listed, roughly 80% were seen once. The sort gate was single viable CD3+CD4+CD8-CD45RO+ cells for memory CD4+ T cells. Sequencing was done on a sample of memory CD4+ T cells from blood. All receptors derive from an adult in good health and CMV-seronegative.

A few counts support this clone. V is TRBV15 and J is TRBJ2-7, with 11 positions matching TRBD1. The CDR3 runs to 15 residues. Germline V gives CDR1 LNHNV, CDR2 YYDKDF (reference sequence). With V trimmed by 1 base and J by 5 bases, 4 bases remained unmatched. CDR3 sequence: CATSRVRTGGNEQYF. CDR3 DNA sequence: TGTGCCACCAGCAGAGTTAGGACAGGGGGCAACGAGCAGTACTTC.

V gene TRBV18 combines with J gene TRBJ1-6; the match to TRBD1 covers 8 bases. The CDR3 totals 14 residues. With 2 bases clipped from V and 10 bases from J, the junction kept 4 bases outside the gene matches. Germline V gene lookup returns CDR1 KGHSH and CDR2 LQKENI. Here the CDR3 DNA reads TGTGCCAGCTCACCAGGGGACAGGCGATCACCCCTCCACTTT. This gives the protein CASSPGDRRSPLHF.

The chain recombines TRBV10-3 with TRBJ2-2; 7 bases map to TRBD1. This CDR3 contains 15 residues. V was clipped by 2 bases and J by 6 bases; unmatched bases: 6. In germline, CDR1 is ENHRY, CDR2 SYGVKD. In DNA, the CDR3 is TGTGCCATCAGTGAGAGCCACACAGGGGCCGGGGAGCTGTTTTTT. Translation gives CAISESHTGAGELFF.

This clone was seen a handful of times. The chain combines TRBV19 with TRBJ2-2, with D perhaps TRBD1 (6 bases). The length of the CDR3 is 15 residues. V shed 4 bases and J shed 1 base, with 10 bases lying between them. Per germline, CDR1 LNHDA and CDR2 SQIVND (reference sequence). This chain's CDR3 is CASSRSDRNTGELFF. CDR3 nucleotide sequence: TGTGCCAGTAGTAGGTCGGACAGGAACACCGGGGAGCTGTTTTTT.

This clone has only one observation. This chain joins TRBV9 and TRBJ2-2, with D tentatively TRBD1 or TRBD2 (5 bases each). The CDR3 has 14 amino acids. Trimming cost V 6 bases and J 3 bases, with 12 bases left between them. CDR1 is SGDLS, CDR2 YYNGEE, per germline. The CDR3 DNA follows: TGTGCCAGCAACCAGGGACGCGACACCGGGGAGCTGTTTTTT. Translating it yields CASNQGRDTGELFF.

The chain carries TRBV29-1 and TRBJ1-3, with TRBD1 matching 8 bases. Germline trimming cut 4 bases from V and 3 bases from J; bases unmatched to any gene: 5. This CDR3 region has 14 residues. Per the germline V gene, CDR1 is SQVTM and CDR2 is ANQGSEA. In nucleotides, the CDR3 is TGCAGCGTTGCTCAGGGGGCGGTTGGAAACACCATATATTTT. It specifies CSVAQGAVGNTIYF.

V gene TRBV30 combines with J gene TRBJ2-1, with a weak D call TRBD2 (6 bases). This CDR3 has 16 residues. Per germline, CDR1 GTSNPN and CDR2 SVGIG (reference sequence). The V end was cut by 3 bases, the J end by 0 bases, with 15 bases between. This chain's CDR3 is CAWRPGGIISYNEQFF. CDR3 nucleotide sequence: TGTGCCTGGAGACCCGGGGGAATAATCTCCTACAATGAGCAGTTCTTC.

This clone appeared a single time. This sequence joins TRBV5-1 and TRBJ1-1, with unresolved D. CDR1 and CDR2 (germline): SGHRS, YFSETQ. The length of the CDR3 is 13 residues. V was cut by 0 bases and J by 2 bases, with 5 bases left in between. The CDR3 coding sequence is TGCGCCAGCAGCTTGGCGGTTAACACTGAAGCTTTCTTT. Its translation is CASSLAVNTEAFF. The full variable domain, rest sourced from reference TRBV5-1 and TRBJ1-1, is KAGVTQTPRYLIKTRGQQVTLSCSPISGHRSVSWYQQTPGQGLQFLFEYFSETQRNKGNFPGRFSGRQFSNSRSEMNVSTLELGDSALYLCASSLAVNTEAFFGQGTRLTVV.

The chain uses TRBV7-6 and TRBJ2-3; D is unresolved. The germline V gene encodes CDR1 SGHVS and CDR2 FNYEAQ. Trimming took 5 bases from V and 5 from J, leaving 11 bases between them. The CDR3 contains 13 residues. CDR3 protein: CASSRPGGDTQYF. CDR3 in DNA: TGTGCCAGCAGCCGTCCTGGTGGAGATACGCAGTATTTT.

The chain couples TRBV6-6 to TRBJ1-4, with 9 bases matching TRBD1. CDR1 is MNHNY, CDR2 SVGAGI, per germline (reference sequence). V shed 5 bases and J 5 bases; nucleotides not matched to a gene: 6. This CDR3 contains 15 residues. CDR3 region: CASSKGQGMNEKLFF. CDR3 bases: TGTGCCAGCAGTAAAGGACAGGGGATGAATGAAAAACTGTTTTTT.

V is TRBV7-2 and J is TRBJ2-1; D is perhaps TRBD2 (5 bases). Trimming left V 5 bases short and J 10 bases short, with 15 bases between. The CDR3 runs to 13 residues. From germline, CDR1 is SGHTA and CDR2 FQGNSA. CDR3 sequence: CASSAPSTGEQFF. The CDR3 DNA is TGTGCCAGCAGCGCCCCAAGTACGGGGGAGCAGTTCTTC.

The rearrangement joins TRBV13 to TRBJ1-2, with 8 bases lining up with TRBD1. The CDR3 contains 15 residues. Germline lookup yields CDR1 PRHDT and CDR2 FYEKMQ (reference sequence). The ends lost 1 base at V and 4 bases at J; junction bases unmatched: 5. CDR3 in DNA: TGTGCCAGCAGCTTAGCAGGGGGCGAGGGCTATGGCTACACCTTC. Its protein product is CASSLAGGEGYGYTF.

The rearrangement joins TRBV30 to TRBJ2-3; D possibly corresponds to TRBD2 (7 bases). V lost 3 bases and J 2 bases, leaving 12 bases between the germline ends. The CDR3 covers 14 residues. Per germline, CDR1 GTSNPN and CDR2 SVGIG (reference sequence). The CDR3 loop reads CAWRRRGPTDTQYF. CDR3 in DNA: TGTGCCTGGAGAAGGCGGGGGCCCACAGATACGCAGTATTTT.

This clone was recorded once. One end of the junction fails to match germline, which may point to a read error. This sample includes further DNA sequences coding for the same CDR3. The rearrangement links TRBV30 to TRBJ1-1; 12 nucleotides align to TRBD1. The CDR3 has 14 residues. Germline values: CDR1 GTSNPN, CDR2 SVGIG (reference sequence). The chain's CDR3 is CAWSTGQGATEAFF. The CDR3 nucleotides read TGTGCCTGGAGTACGGGACAGGGGGCGACTGAAGCCTTCTTT.

V usage is TRBV7-2 and J usage is TRBJ2-7; D is possibly TRBD2 (8 bases). Germline V gene data show CDR1 as SGHTA and CDR2 as FQGNSA. This CDR3 is built from 18 residues. Trimming shortened V by 3 bases and J by 3 bases, and 24 bases separated the two germline ends. The CDR3 bases are TGTGCCAGCAGCTTTGGGACAGCTAAGCGGGAGAAAGACTACGAGCAGTACTTC. It encodes CASSFGTAKREKDYEQYF. The full variable domain, rest sourced from reference TRBV7-2 and TRBJ2-7, is GAGVSQSPSNKVTEKGKDVELRCDPISGHTALYWYRQSLGQGLEFLIYFQGNSAPDKSGLPSDRFSAERTGGSVSTLTIQRTQQEDSAVYLCASSFGTAKREKDYEQYFGPGTRLTVT.

The chain carries TRBV27 and TRBJ1-5; 7 nucleotides line up with TRBD1. The V and J ends lost 5 bases and 7 bases, in that order; junction bases with no gene match: 11. Germline CDR1 reads MNHEY; CDR2 reads SMNVEV (reference sequence). The CDR3 length is 15 residues. CDR3 residues: CASSQKQGLGQPQHF. The CDR3 region has the DNA TGTGCCAGCAGTCAAAAACAGGGGCTTGGCCAGCCCCAGCATTTT.

This rearrangement joins TRBV28 to TRBJ2-5; possible D gene TRBD2, 6 bases. The CDR3 has 15 residues. Trimming cost V 5 bases and J 5 bases, with 18 bases left between them. Germline V lookup: CDR1 MDHEN, CDR2 SYDVKM. The CDR3: CASSAGRGGGETQYF. The DNA of the CDR3 is TGTGCCAGCAGTGCTGGCCGAGGTGGAGGGGAGACCCAGTACTTC.

The chain has TRBV11-3 and TRBJ2-1; 10 bases map to TRBD1. The CDR3 length is 16 residues. Germline trimming cut 1 base from V and 4 bases from J; bases unmatched to any gene: 4. CDR1 is SGHNT and CDR2 is YENEEA in the germline V gene. The DNA of the CDR3 is TGTGCCAGCAGCTTAGGCCCGGGACAGGGGTACAATGAGCAGTTCTTC. Protein: CASSLGPGQGYNEQFF.

J is TRBJ2-1 and V is TRBV27; tentatively, D is TRBD2 (5 bases). This CDR3 region has 16 residues. Trimming removed 2 bases from V and 2 bases from J, with 13 bases in between. The V gene's germline CDR1 is MNHEY and CDR2 SMNVEV (reference sequence). CDR3 amino acids: CASSLMAAAAYNEQFF. CDR3 sequence (DNA): TGTGCCAGCAGTTTAATGGCAGCGGCTGCCTACAATGAGCAGTTCTTC.

The chain combines TRBV28 with TRBJ1-2; no firm D call. V was pared by 1 base and J by 5 bases, with 11 bases between. The CDR3 loop spans 14 amino acids. The germline gives CDR1 MDHEN, CDR2 SYDVKM. CDR3 nucleotide sequence: TGTGCCAGCAGTTTATCCGGGAGAGTATATGGCTACACCTTC. This gives the protein CASSLSGRVYGYTF.

The CDR3 sequence is CASSSYTGELFF. In DNA, the CDR3 is TGTGCCAGCAGCTCCTACACCGGGGAGCTGTTTTTT. V gene TRBV5-5 combines with J gene TRBJ2-2; D gene unclear. V lost 3 bases and J 3 bases, leaving 3 bases between the germline ends. Looked up from germline, CDR1 is SGHKS and CDR2 is YYEKEE (reference sequence). The CDR3 extends over 12 amino acids.

The rearrangement joins TRBV18 to TRBJ1-3; TRBD1 is a possible D gene (5 bases). CDR1 is KGHSH, CDR2 LQKENI, per germline. The V and J ends lost 1 base and 4 bases respectively, with 23 bases between them. This CDR3 region has 19 residues. The chain's CDR3 is CASSPRRTGTPTEGNTIYF. The CDR3 DNA sequence: TGTGCCAGCTCACCACGGAGGACGGGGACCCCGACGGAAGGAAACACCATATATTTT.